The source of this T cell receptor beta chain is a study of beta chain features in type 1 diabetes. Whole-study findings and limits: Junctions at VDJ sites from type 1 diabetes patients had fewer insertions and more deletions. The study found moderately but significantly shorter TCRB CDR3s in all four CD4+ subsets of Type 1 diabetes patients. For patients and controls alike, PCR might favor shorter templates to the same degree. Here, the possible influence of HLA type (on TCRB rearrangement) remained unresolved. Among patients, naive, central memory and Treg TCRB repertoires appeared more similar than among healthy donors.

The CDR3 has 15 amino acids. J lost 2 bases, V lost 5 bases, and 8 bases had no gene match. Germline assignment: CDR1 SGHNT and CDR2 YYREEE (reference sequence). Every isolated RNA sample was fully reverse transcribed, so sequencing captured expressed TCRB transcripts. Produced via immunoSEQ multiplex PCR; TCRdb's table is partial and in-frame only. The table has 100,000 to 150,000 clones, 9% seen once; the top ten hold approximately 0.7%. Of note for this clone: Its antigen remains unknown.

Specimen: central memory CD4+ T cells from blood. The V call is TRBV5-4, the J call TRBJ2-7; 9 bases agree with TRBD1. The receptor's source is a man aged 25 to 45 with type 1 diabetes. The CDR3 coding sequence is TGTGCCAGCAGTCCAAGACAGGGGGTGCCCTACGAGCAGTACTTC. It codes for CASSPRQGVPYEQYF.